This TCR beta chain was documented in a study of blood T cell repertoires in COVID-19. The wider study: The study drew acute and convalescent COVID-19 samples from the United States, Italy and Spain. In each case, the material was cDNA or gDNA derived from T cells, B-cell-depleted T cells, or PBMCs.

In germline, CDR1 is LGHDT, CDR2 YNNKEL (reference sequence). Trimming shortened V by 4 bases and J by 5 bases, and 17 bases separated the two germline ends. The CDR3 spans 15 residues. Per the original methods: Reference gene primer amplification in the assay estimated nucleated cell counts. Sequencing used immunoSEQ multiplex PCR; TCRdb keeps in-frame clones, though not all of them. The V and J calls and the clone size are those of that table, but D and trimming were determined from the DNA. The sample contains 110,000 to 150,000 clones, around 84% of which appear only once. This TCR was recovered from an older woman with acute or convalescent COVID-19. This rearrangement joins TRBV3-1 (or the pseudogene TRBV3-2) to TRBJ2-5; perhaps TRBD2 as D (6 bases). The sequenced sample consisted of peripheral blood. The CDR3 DNA sequence: TGTGCCAGCAGCCCCGCTAGGCGGGGCGGGGAGACCCAGTACTTC. Translating it yields CASSPARRGGETQYF.